These 9 T cell receptor beta chains originate from one sample sequenced in a study of blood T cell repertoires in COVID-19. This table comes from immunoSEQ multiplex PCR, and its TCRdb copy is limited to in-frame clones, with some not included. The table shows some 200,000 clones, with about 90% occurring only once. Sequencing was done on a sample of peripheral blood. The receptor source for this set is a woman in her sixties or seventies with COVID-19, enrolled during active disease.

A few counts support this clone. The chain carries TRBV19 and TRBJ1-5; TRBD1 is a possible D gene (5 bases). The germline V and J ends were trimmed by 3 bases and 0 bases, with 9 bases remaining between them. The CDR3 extends over 15 amino acids. CDR1 LNHDA and CDR2 SQIVND come from the germline V gene (reference sequence). The CDR3 nucleotides read TGTGCCAGTAGTATGGGGGGGGATAGCAATCAGCCCCAGCATTTT. Translation gives CASSMGGDSNQPQHF.

This chain links TRBV12-3 or TRBV12-4 with TRBJ2-2; 10 bases align to TRBD2. Trimming cost V 7 bases and J 8 bases; bases outside gene matches: 4. The CDR3 length is 13 residues. The CDR3 DNA reads TGTGCCAGCATAGTAGCGGGGGGAGGGGAGCTGTTTTTT. It encodes CASIVAGGGELFF.

V and J are TRBV6-2 or TRBV6-3 and TRBJ1-2; 8 bases align to TRBD1. The ends lost 6 bases at V and 3 bases at J; junction bases unmatched: 9. This CDR3 comprises 15 residues. CDR1 and CDR2 (germline): MNHEY, SVGEGT. CDR3 amino acids: CASSLRTGWDYGYTF. CDR3 nucleotides: TGTGCCAGCAGCCTTCGGACAGGGTGGGACTATGGCTACACCTTC.

The genes are TRBV6-6 and TRBJ1-2, with 10 nucleotides matching TRBD1. The V and J ends lost 5 bases and 0 bases, in that order; junction bases with no gene match: 9. Per germline, CDR1 MNHNY and CDR2 SVGAGI (reference sequence). This CDR3 is 17 amino acids long. CDR3 region: CASSPGTGDGANYGYTF. In DNA, the CDR3 is TGTGCCAGCAGTCCCGGGACAGGGGATGGGGCTAACTATGGCTACACCTTC.

The CDR3 DNA follows: TGTGCCAGCAGTTCTCGGGAGGGCCATCCTGAGCAGTTCTTC. Encoded protein: CASSSREGHPEQFF. The chain couples TRBV6-5 to TRBJ2-1; 8 bases match TRBD2. V gave up 4 bases and J gave up 9 bases; unmatched junction bases: 8. This CDR3 spans 14 amino acids. The germline V gene encodes CDR1 MNHEY and CDR2 SVGAGI.

The rearrangement uses TRBV11-2 and TRBJ1-2; 7 bases map to TRBD1. Germline V CDR1 and CDR2: SGHAT, FQNNGV. The V segment lost 1 base and the J segment 8 bases; nucleotides outside the gene matches: 10. This CDR3 region has 15 residues. CDR3 in DNA: TGTGCCAGCAGCTTAGTTCCAGGGGGTCTTAACGGCTACACCTTC. This gives the protein CASSLVPGGLNGYTF.

The table lists this clone with a few counts. J is TRBJ2-7 and V is TRBV19; possibly TRBD2 for D (5 bases). Per germline, CDR1 LNHDA and CDR2 SQIVND (reference sequence). The V and J ends lost 3 bases and 2 bases respectively, with 14 bases between them. The CDR3 spans 15 residues. The chain's CDR3 is CASSMQRVPPYEQYF. The DNA of the CDR3 is TGTGCCAGTAGTATGCAGAGGGTGCCCCCCTACGAGCAGTACTTC.

The gene calls are TRBV9 and TRBJ2-1; a weak D match, TRBD1 (5 bases). Trimming took off 0 bases at V and 3 bases at J, with 13 bases between the two ends. The CDR3 length is 16 residues. Germline values: CDR1 SGDLS, CDR2 YYNGEE. The CDR3 spells CASSVEWQGFYNEQFF. The CDR3 nucleotides read TGTGCCAGCAGCGTAGAGTGGCAGGGATTCTACAATGAGCAGTTCTTC.

A few counts support this clone. This chain uses TRBV30 with TRBJ1-3; unclear D gene. With 0 bases removed from V and 2 bases from J, the gap between germline ends came to 14 bases. The germline CDR1 and CDR2 sequences are GTSNPN and SVGIG (reference sequence). This CDR3 contains 16 residues. CDR3 residues: CAWSVPRRLAGNTIYF. The CDR3 DNA reads TGTGCCTGGAGTGTACCTAGGAGGCTCGCTGGAAACACCATATATTTT.